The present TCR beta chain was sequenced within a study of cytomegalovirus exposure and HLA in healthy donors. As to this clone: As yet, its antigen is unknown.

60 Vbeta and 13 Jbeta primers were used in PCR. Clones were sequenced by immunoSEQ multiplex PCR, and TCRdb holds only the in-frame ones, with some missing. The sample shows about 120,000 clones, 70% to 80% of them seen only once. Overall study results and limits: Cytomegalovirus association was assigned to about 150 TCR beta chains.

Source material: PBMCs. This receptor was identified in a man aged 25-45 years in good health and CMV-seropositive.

The DNA for the CDR3 is TGTGCCAGCAGCGGGGGGCGGGACTACGAGCAGTACTTC. Amino acids: CASSGGRDYEQYF. This chain joins TRBV2 and TRBJ2-7; D possibly corresponds to TRBD2 (7 bases). Germline V gene data show CDR1 as SNHLY and CDR2 as FYNNEI. The CDR3 is 13 amino acids. The germline V and J ends were trimmed by 6 bases and 3 bases, with 12 bases remaining between them.